The 9 T cell receptor beta chains in this list originate from one sample, sequenced in a study of shared clonotypes between healthy human individuals. TCRdb keeps only in-frame clones here, not all; method: immunoSEQ multiplex PCR. This sample has 740,000 or so clones; about 80% occur once, and the top ten carry roughly 1.9%. The sequenced material came from memory CD4+ T cells sorted from blood. Specified subset: CD45RA-negative fraction. These receptors originate from a woman under 40 in good health.

V is TRBV5-6 and J is TRBJ2-3; D unclear. Germline V CDR1 and CDR2: SGHDT, YYEEEE. CDR3 size: 11 residues. V lost 3 bases and J lost 6, with 5 bases in between. The CDR3 region is CASSSSDTQYF. As DNA, the CDR3 is TGTGCCAGCAGCTCCAGTGATACGCAGTATTTT.

This sequence joins TRBV7-8 and TRBJ1-5; possible D gene TRBD1, 6 bases. This CDR3 has 18 amino acids. The V end was cut by 1 base, the J end by 2 bases, with 18 bases between. From germline, CDR1 is SGHVS and CDR2 FQNEAQ. CDR3 loop: CASSLEDRINGRNQPQHF. DNA of the CDR3: TGTGCCAGCAGCTTAGAAGACAGGATAAACGGTCGCAATCAGCCCCAGCATTTT.

This clone has a count of ten or more. V gene TRBV28 combines with J gene TRBJ2-2, with D hard to call. This CDR3 comprises 14 residues. Looked up from germline, CDR1 is MDHEN and CDR2 is SYDVKM. V was clipped by 8 bases and J by 2 bases, with 12 bases between them. CDR3 coding DNA: TGTGCCAGCCTAAGGAGTTATAACACCGGGGAGCTGTTTTTT. This codes for CASLRSYNTGELFF. The complete variable domain, with remaining parts taken from reference TRBV28 and TRBJ2-2, reads DVKVTQSSRYLVKRTGEKVFLECVQDMDHENMFWYRQDPGLGLRLIYFSYDVKMKEKGDIPEGYSVSREKKERFSLILESASTNQTSMYLCASLRSYNTGELFFGEGSRLTVL.

The J gene is TRBJ2-5, the V gene TRBV11-2, with TRBD2 identical over 13 bases. Per germline, CDR1 SGHAT and CDR2 FQNNGV. The CDR3 is 14 amino acids. Trimming removed 6 bases from V and 5 bases from J; junction bases left unmatched: 3. The CDR3 here is CASRPTSGRETQYF. CDR3 in DNA: TGTGCCAGCAGACCGACTAGCGGGAGGGAGACCCAGTACTTC.

The CDR3: CASNPGPQDYGYTF. The CDR3 DNA follows: TGTGCCAGCAACCCCGGACCGCAGGACTATGGCTACACCTTC. The chain recombines TRBV5-4 with TRBJ1-2, with D uncertain. The CDR3 runs to 14 residues. Trimming stripped 6 bases from V and 3 bases from J, with 15 bases between. Germline CDR1 SGHNT, CDR2 YYREEE (reference sequence).

This sequence joins TRBV25-1 and TRBJ1-1; D gene uncertain. CDR3 length equals 14 residues. CDR1 MGHDK and CDR2 SYGVNS come from the germline V gene. The V end lost 2 bases, the J end lost 1 base, and 8 bases lay between the germline ends. The CDR3 bases are TGTGCCAGCAGTGAACGCAGGCAGAACACTGAAGCTTTCTTT. This codes for CASSERRQNTEAFF.

The chain recombines TRBV7-8 with TRBJ1-2; D perhaps matches TRBD1 (5 bases). Trimming removed 5 bases at V and 3 bases at J, with 16 bases between. This CDR3 has 15 amino acids. Per germline, CDR1 SGHVS and CDR2 FQNEAQ. CDR3 region: CASSPGGGSYYGYTF. The DNA of the CDR3 is TGTGCCAGCAGCCCGGGTGGGGGGTCGTACTATGGCTACACCTTC. Full variable domain (outside the CDR3, taken from reference TRBV7-8 and TRBJ1-2): GAGVSQSPRYKVAKRGQDVALRCDPISGHVSLFWYQQALGQGPEFLTYFQNEAQLDKSGLPSDRFFAERPEGSVSTLKIQRTQQEDSAVYLCASSPGGGSYYGYTFGSGTRLTVV.

The rearrangement uses TRBV6-4 and TRBJ1-1; D may be TRBD1 (5 bases). The V gene lost 4 bases and the J gene lost 7 bases, with 16 bases spanning the gap. The germline V gene has CDR1 MRHNA and CDR2 SNTAGT. The CDR3 has 14 amino acids. Written as DNA, the CDR3 is TGTGCCAGCAGTGCGGCCGTGGGGGGGAGTGAAGCTTTCTTT. Encoded protein: CASSAAVGGSEAFF.

The chain couples TRBV5-6 to TRBJ2-7, with D perhaps given as TRBD1 or TRBD2 (5 bases each). This CDR3 region has 16 residues. In germline, CDR1 is SGHDT, CDR2 YYEEEE. V was cut by 0 bases and J by 2 bases, with 15 bases left in between. Here the CDR3 DNA reads TGTGCCAGCAGCTTGGCGGGGCAGGGAGACCCCTACGAGCAGTACTTC. Its protein is CASSLAGQGDPYEQYF.